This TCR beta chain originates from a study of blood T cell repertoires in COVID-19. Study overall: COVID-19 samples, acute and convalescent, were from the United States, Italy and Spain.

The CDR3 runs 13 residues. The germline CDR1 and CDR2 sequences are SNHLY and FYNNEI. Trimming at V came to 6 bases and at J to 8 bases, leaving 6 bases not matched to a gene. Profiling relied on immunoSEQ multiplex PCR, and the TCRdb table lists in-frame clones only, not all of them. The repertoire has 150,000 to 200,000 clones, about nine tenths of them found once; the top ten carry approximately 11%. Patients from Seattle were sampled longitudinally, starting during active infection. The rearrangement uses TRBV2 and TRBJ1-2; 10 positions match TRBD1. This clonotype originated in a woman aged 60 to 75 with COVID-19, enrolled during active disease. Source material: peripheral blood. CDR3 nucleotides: TGTGCCAGCAGCTCGACAGGGGGCCGAGGCTACACCTTC. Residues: CASSSTGGRGYTF. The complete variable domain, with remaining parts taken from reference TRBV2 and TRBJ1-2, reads EPEVTQTPSHQVTQMGQEVILRCVPISNHLYFYWYRQILGQKVEFLVSFYNNEISEKSEIFDDQFSVERPDGSNFTLKIRSTKLEDSAMYFCASSSTGGRGYTFGSGTRLTVV.